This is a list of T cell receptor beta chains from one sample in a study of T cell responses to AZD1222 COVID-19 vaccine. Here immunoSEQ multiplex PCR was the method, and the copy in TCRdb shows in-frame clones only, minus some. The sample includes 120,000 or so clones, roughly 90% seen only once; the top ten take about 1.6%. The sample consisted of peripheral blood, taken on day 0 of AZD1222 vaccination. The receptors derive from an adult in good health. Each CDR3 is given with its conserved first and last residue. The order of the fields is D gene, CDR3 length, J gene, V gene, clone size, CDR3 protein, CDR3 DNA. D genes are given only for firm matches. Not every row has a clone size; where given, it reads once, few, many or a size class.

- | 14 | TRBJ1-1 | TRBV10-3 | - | CAIRSRDGNTEAFF | TGTGCCATCAGGAGCAGGGACGGAAACACTGAAGCTTTCTTT
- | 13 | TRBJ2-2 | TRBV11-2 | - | CASSFANTGELFF | TGTGCCAGCAGCTTCGCGAACACCGGGGAGCTGTTTTTT
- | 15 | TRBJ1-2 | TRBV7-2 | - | CASSLVAGQFYGYTF | TGTGCCAGCAGCTTAGTTGCCGGACAGTTCTATGGCTACACCTTC
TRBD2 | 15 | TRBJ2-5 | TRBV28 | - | CASSLLTSGRETQYF | TGTGCCAGCAGCTTACTGACTAGCGGAAGAGAGACCCAGTACTTC
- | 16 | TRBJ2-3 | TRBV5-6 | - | CASSLLGIPSTDTQYF | TGTGCCAGCAGCTTGCTAGGGATTCCGAGCACAGATACGCAGTATTTT
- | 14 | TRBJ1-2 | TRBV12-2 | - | CASRSGLDNYGYTF | TGTGCAAGTCGCTCGGGCCTCGATAACTATGGCTACACCTTC
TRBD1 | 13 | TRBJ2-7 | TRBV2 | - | CASMKGATYEQYF | TGTGCCAGCATGAAGGGGGCTACCTACGAGCAGTACTTC
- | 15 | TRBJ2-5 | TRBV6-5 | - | CASSYTTGLPETQYF | TGTGCCAGCAGTTACACAACAGGGTTGCCGGAGACCCAGTACTTC
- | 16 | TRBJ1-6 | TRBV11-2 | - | CASSLELLGANSPLHF | TGTGCCAGCAGCTTAGAACTGCTGGGGGCCAATTCACCCCTCCACTTT
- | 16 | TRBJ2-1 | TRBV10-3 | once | CAISESQGKSYNEQFF | TGTGCCATCAGTGAGTCGCAGGGGAAGTCTTACAATGAGCAGTTCTTC
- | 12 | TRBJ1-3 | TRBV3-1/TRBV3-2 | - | CASSLTSGSVYF | TGTGCCAGCAGCCTCACCTCGGGGTCCGTATATTTT
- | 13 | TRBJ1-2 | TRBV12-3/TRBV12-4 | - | CASSAGANYGYTF | TGTGCCAGCAGTGCGGGGGCTAACTATGGCTACACCTTC
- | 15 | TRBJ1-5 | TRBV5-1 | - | CASSLGGGAGQPQHF | TGCGCCAGCAGCTTGGGTGGGGGCGCAGGTCAGCCCCAGCATTTT
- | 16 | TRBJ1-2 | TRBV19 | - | CASSISGPDIISGYTF | TGTGCCAGTAGTATCTCCGGGCCTGATATCATCTCCGGCTACACCTTC
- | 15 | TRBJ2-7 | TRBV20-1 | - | CSASGGTNRAYEQYF | TGCAGTGCTAGTGGAGGCACGAATCGCGCCTACGAGCAGTACTTC
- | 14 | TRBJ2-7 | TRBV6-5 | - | CASSYSWGSYEQYF | TGTGCCAGCAGTTACTCCTGGGGCTCCTACGAGCAGTACTTC
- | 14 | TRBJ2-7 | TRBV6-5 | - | CASRPDYTAYEQYF | TGTGCCAGCAGACCCGATTACACGGCCTACGAGCAGTACTTC
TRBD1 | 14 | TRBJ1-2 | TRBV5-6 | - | CASSSGQGADGYTF | TGTGCCAGCAGCTCGGGACAGGGGGCCGATGGCTACACCTTC
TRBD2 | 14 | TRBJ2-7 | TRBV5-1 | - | CASSLGAGTGEQYF | TGCGCCAGCAGCTTGGGAGCGGGGACGGGCGAGCAGTACTTC
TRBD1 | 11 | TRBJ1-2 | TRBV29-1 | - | CSVVTGVGYTF | TGCAGCGTAGTGACAGGGGTAGGCTACACCTTC
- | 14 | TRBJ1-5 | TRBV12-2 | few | CASRGGTAITPQHF | TGTGCAAGTCGCGGTGGGACCGCCATCACGCCCCAGCATTTT
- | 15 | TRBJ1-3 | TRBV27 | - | CASSSGTGWGNTIYF | TGTGCCAGCAGTTCTGGTACAGGGTGGGGAAACACCATATATTTT
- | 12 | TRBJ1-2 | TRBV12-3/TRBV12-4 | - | CASSEDTYGYTF | TGTGCCAGCAGCGAGGACACCTATGGCTACACCTTC
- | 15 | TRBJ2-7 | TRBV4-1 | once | CASSQDRDRTYEQYF | TGCGCCAGCAGCCAAGATCGAGACCGTACCTACGAGCAGTACTTC
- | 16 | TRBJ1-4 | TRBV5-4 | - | CASSLVVGVGIEKLFF | TGTGCCAGCAGCTTGGTAGTTGGGGTCGGGATTGAAAAACTGTTTTTT
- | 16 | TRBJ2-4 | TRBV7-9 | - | CASSLDAALGKNIQYF | TGTGCCAGCAGCTTAGATGCAGCCTTGGGCAAAAACATTCAGTACTTC
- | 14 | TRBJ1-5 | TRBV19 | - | CATWRWGSNQPQHF | TGTGCCACTTGGAGGTGGGGAAGCAATCAGCCCCAGCATTTT
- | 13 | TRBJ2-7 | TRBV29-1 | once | CSVEPPGSYEQYF | TGCAGCGTTGAACCCCCAGGTTCCTACGAGCAGTACTTC
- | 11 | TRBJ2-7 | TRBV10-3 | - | CAITQGYEQYF | TGTGCCATCACTCAGGGTTACGAGCAGTACTTC
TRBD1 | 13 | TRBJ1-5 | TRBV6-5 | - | CAITGTGGQPQHF | TGTGCCATAACAGGGACAGGAGGGCAGCCCCAGCATTTT
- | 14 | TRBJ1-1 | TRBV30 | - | CAWSGGVGSTEAFF | TGTGCCTGGAGTGGGGGGGTGGGATCCACTGAAGCTTTCTTT
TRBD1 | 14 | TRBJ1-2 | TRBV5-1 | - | CASSTGQGEGGYTF | TGCGCCAGCAGCACCGGACAGGGGGAGGGAGGCTACACCTTC
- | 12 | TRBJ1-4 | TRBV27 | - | CASSLGGEKLFF | TGTGCCAGCAGTCTAGGGGGTGAAAAACTGTTTTTT
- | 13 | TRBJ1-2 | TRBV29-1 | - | CSVGTVLSFGYTF | TGCAGCGTTGGTACCGTTCTCTCCTTTGGCTACACCTTC
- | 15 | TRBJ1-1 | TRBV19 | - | CASSMFVTANTEAFF | TGTGCCAGTAGTATGTTTGTAACAGCTAACACTGAAGCTTTCTTT
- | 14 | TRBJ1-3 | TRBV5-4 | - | CASSFLDSGNTIYF | TGTGCCAGCAGCTTCCTTGACTCTGGAAACACCATATATTTT
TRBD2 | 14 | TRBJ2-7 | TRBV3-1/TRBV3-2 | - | CASSLGLAGHEQYF | TGTGCCAGCAGCCTCGGACTAGCGGGACACGAGCAGTACTTC
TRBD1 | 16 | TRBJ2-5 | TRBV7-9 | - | CASSVYGTGEKETQYF | TGTGCCAGCAGCGTATATGGGACAGGGGAAAAAGAGACCCAGTACTTC
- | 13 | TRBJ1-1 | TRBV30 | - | CAWRADPGSEAFF | TGTGCCTGGAGGGCAGACCCTGGCTCTGAAGCTTTCTTT
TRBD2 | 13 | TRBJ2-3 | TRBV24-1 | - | CATSYGGEDTQYF | TGTGCCACCAGTTACGGGGGGGAAGATACGCAGTATTTT
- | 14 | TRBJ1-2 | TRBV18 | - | CASSPAGESAGYTF | TGTGCCAGCTCACCAGCGGGGGAATCGGCTGGCTACACCTTC
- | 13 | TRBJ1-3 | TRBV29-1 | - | CSAGENSGNTIYF | TGCAGCGCTGGAGAGAATTCTGGAAACACCATATATTTT
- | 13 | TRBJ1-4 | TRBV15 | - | CATSRSGSEKLFF | TGTGCCACCAGCAGATCGGGGAGCGAAAAACTGTTTTTT
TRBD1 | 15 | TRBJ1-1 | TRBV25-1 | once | CASSEPTGDHTEAFF | TGTGCCAGCAGTGAGCCCACAGGGGACCACACTGAAGCTTTCTTT
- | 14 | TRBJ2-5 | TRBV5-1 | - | CASTSRTEKETQYF | TGCGCCAGCACGTCTAGGACGGAAAAAGAGACCCAGTACTTC
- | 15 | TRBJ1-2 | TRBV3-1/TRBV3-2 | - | CASSQDVRDSRGYTF | TGTGCCAGCAGCCAAGATGTAAGGGACTCGCGGGGCTACACCTTC
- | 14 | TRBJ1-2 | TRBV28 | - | CASSIEGGDYGYTF | TGTGCCAGCAGTATTGAAGGGGGGGACTATGGCTACACCTTC
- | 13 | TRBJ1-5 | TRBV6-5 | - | CASSHDSNQPQHF | TGTGCCAGCAGCCACGATAGCAATCAGCCCCAGCATTTT
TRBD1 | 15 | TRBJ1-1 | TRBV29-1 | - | CSVEHRGRRNTEAFF | TGCAGCGTGGAGCACAGGGGGCGCAGGAACACTGAAGCTTTCTTT